This T cell receptor (beta chain) was sequenced in a study of OX40 agonist ivuxolimab in advanced cancers. Profiling relied on immunoSEQ multiplex PCR, and the TCRdb table lists in-frame clones only, not all of them. The sample holds some 63,000 clones, around 93% seen once. The CDR3 runs 12 residues. V was shortened by 4 bases and J by 6 bases, with 11 bases between the two germline ends. Looked up from germline, CDR1 is SGHRS and CDR2 is YFSETQ. The input for sequencing was CD4+ or CD8+ T cells sorted from blood, taken in a trial of the OX40 agonist ivuxolimab. The J gene is TRBJ2-7, the V gene TRBV5-1; D possibly corresponds to TRBD1 (5 bases). This TCR derives from an adult with an advanced solid tumor such as melanoma, head and neck, liver or kidney cancer. The DNA for the CDR3 is TGCGCCAGCAGCCAAGGGGTGGGCGAGCAGTACTTC. Translated: CASSQGVGEQYF. Filled out from reference TRBV5-1 and TRBJ2-7, the complete variable domain reads KAGVTQTPRYLIKTRGQQVTLSCSPISGHRSVSWYQQTPGQGLQFLFEYFSETQRNKGNFPGRFSGRQFSNSRSEMNVSTLELGDSALYLCASSQGVGEQYFGPGTRLTVT.